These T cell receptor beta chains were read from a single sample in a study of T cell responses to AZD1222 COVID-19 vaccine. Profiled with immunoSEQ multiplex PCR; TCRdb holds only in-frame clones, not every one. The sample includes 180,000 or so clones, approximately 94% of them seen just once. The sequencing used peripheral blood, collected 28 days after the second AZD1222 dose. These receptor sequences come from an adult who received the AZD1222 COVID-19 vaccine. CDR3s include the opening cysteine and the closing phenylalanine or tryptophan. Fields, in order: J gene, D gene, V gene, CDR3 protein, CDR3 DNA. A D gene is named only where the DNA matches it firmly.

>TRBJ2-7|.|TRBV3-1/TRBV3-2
CASSHRSGILYEQYF
TGTGCCAGCAGCCACCGATCCGGGATCCTTTACGAGCAGTACTTC
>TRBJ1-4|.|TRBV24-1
CATSARGGFNEKLFF
TGTGCCACCAGTGCCAGGGGCGGCTTCAATGAAAAACTGTTTTTT
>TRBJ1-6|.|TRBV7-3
CASSSTGSGNSPLHF
TGTGCCAGCAGCTCAACAGGGTCGGGAAATTCACCCCTCCACTTT
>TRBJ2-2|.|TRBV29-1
CSAGYTGELFF
TGCAGTGCCGGGTACACCGGGGAGCTGTTTTTT
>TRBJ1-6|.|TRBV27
CASSGAANSPLHF
TGTGCCAGCAGCGGGGCAGCTAATTCACCCCTCCACTTT
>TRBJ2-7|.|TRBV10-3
CAIRGQTYEQYF
TGTGCCATCAGAGGACAGACCTACGAGCAGTACTTC
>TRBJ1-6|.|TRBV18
CASSPPGGPQSGSPLHF
TGTGCCAGCTCACCACCAGGGGGACCTCAGAGTGGTTCACCCCTCCACTTT
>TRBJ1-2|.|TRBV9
CASSVDLIRRGDGYTF
TGTGCCAGCAGCGTAGACCTAATCCGAAGGGGCGATGGCTACACCTTC
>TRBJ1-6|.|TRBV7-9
CASSLLGQGGSPLHF
TGTGCCAGCAGCTTATTGGGGCAAGGTGGCTCACCCCTCCACTTT
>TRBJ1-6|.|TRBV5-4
CASSLRAGVNSPLHF
TGTGCCAGCAGCTTGAGGGCAGGGGTGAATTCACCCCTCCACTTT
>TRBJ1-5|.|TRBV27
CASSLWAGHNQPQHF
TGTGCCAGCAGTTTATGGGCCGGTCACAATCAGCCCCAGCATTTT
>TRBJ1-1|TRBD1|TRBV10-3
CAISVLAPVGPTNGNRGVNTEAFF
TGTGCCATCAGTGTATTGGCCCCGGTTGGTCCGACGAACGGAAACAGGGGAGTGAACACTGAAGCTTTCTTT
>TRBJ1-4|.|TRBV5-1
CASSLGQANEKLFF
TGCGCCAGCAGCTTGGGTCAAGCTAATGAAAAACTGTTTTTT
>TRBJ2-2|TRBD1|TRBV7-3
CASSPQGVANTGELFF
TGTGCCAGCAGCCCGCAGGGGGTCGCTAACACCGGGGAGCTGTTTTTT
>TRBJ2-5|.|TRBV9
CASSTLGGQQETQYF
TGTGCCAGCAGCACCCTAGGGGGGCAGCAAGAGACCCAGTACTTC
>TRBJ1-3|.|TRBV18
CASSREGVGGNTIYF
TGTGCCAGCTCACGCGAGGGAGTGGGCGGAAACACCATATATTTT